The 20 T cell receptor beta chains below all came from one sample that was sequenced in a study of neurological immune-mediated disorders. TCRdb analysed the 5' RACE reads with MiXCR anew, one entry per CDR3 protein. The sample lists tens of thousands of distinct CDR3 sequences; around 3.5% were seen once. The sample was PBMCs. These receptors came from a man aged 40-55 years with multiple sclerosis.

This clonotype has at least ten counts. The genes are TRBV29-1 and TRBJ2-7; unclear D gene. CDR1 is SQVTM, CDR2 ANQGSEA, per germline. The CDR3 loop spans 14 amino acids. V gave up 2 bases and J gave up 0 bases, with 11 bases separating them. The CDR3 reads CSVEITPFSYEQYF. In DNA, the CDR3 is TGCAGCGTTGAAATTACCCCGTTCTCCTACGAGCAGTACTTC.

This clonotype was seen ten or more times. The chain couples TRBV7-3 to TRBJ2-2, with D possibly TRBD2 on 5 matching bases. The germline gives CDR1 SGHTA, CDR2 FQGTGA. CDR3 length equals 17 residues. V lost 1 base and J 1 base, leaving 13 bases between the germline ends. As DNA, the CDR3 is TGTGCCAGCAGCTTAAGGGCAGACTACAAGAACACCGGGGAGCTGTTTTTT. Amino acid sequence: CASSLRADYKNTGELFF.

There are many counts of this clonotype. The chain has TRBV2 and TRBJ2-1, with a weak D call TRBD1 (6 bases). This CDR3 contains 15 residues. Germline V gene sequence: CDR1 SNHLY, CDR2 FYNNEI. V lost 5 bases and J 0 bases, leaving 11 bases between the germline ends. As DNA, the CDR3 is TGTGCCAGCAGTAAAATGGACAGCTCCTACAATGAGCAGTTCTTC. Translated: CASSKMDSSYNEQFF.

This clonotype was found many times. CDR3 residues: CSARDSGGAYEQYF. CDR3 in DNA: TGCAGTGCTAGAGATAGCGGGGGGGCCTACGAGCAGTACTTC. The chain uses TRBV20-1 and TRBJ2-7, with TRBD2 matching over 11 bases. With V trimmed by 0 bases and J by 2 bases, 0 bases remained unmatched. The CDR3 runs 14 residues. Germline V gene lookup returns CDR1 DFQATT and CDR2 SNEGSKA (reference sequence).

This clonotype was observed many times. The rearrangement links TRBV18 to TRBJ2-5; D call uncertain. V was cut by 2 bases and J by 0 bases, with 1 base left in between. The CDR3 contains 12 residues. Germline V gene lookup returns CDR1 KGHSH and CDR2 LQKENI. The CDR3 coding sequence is TGTGCCAGCTCACCATACCAAGAGACCCAGTACTTC. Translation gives CASSPYQETQYF.

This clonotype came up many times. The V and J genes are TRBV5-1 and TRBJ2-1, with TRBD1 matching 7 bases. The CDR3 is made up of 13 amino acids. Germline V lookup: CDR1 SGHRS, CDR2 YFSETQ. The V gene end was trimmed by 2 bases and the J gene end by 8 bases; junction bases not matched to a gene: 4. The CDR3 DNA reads TGCGCCAGCAGCTTCGAAGGGGGCGATGAGCAGTTCTTC. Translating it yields CASSFEGGDEQFF.

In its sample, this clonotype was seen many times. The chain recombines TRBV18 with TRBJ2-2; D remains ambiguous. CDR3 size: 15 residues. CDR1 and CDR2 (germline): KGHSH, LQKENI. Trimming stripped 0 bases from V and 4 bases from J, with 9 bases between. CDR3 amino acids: CASSPPNEATGELFF. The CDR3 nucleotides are TGTGCCAGCTCACCACCGAATGAGGCCACCGGGGAGCTGTTTTTT.

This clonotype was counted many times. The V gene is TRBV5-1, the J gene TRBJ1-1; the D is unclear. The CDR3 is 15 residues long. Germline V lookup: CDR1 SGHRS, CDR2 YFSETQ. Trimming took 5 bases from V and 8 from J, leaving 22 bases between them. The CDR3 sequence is CASRTTTYSSPEAFF. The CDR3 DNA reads TGCGCCAGCAGGACCACCACCTATAGCTCCCCAGAAGCTTTCTTT.

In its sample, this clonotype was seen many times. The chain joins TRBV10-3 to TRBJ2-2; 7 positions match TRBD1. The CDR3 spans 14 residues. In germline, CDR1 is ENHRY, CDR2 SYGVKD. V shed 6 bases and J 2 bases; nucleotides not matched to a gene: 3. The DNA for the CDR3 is TGTGCCATCAGCCGGGACAGTAACACCGGGGAGCTGTTTTTT. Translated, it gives CAISRDSNTGELFF.

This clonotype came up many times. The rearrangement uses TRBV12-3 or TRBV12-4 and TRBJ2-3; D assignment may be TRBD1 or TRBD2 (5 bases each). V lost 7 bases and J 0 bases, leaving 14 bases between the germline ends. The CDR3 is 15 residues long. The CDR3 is CASNRGASSTDTQYF. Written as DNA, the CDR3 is TGTGCCAGCAACCGAGGGGCCTCTAGCACAGATACGCAGTATTTT.

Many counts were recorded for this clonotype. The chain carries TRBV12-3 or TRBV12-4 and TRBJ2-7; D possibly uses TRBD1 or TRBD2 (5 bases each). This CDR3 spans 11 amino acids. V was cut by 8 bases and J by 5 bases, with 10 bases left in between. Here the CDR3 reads CASRWGNEQYF. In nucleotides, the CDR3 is TGTGCCAGCCGGTGGGGGAACGAGCAGTACTTC.

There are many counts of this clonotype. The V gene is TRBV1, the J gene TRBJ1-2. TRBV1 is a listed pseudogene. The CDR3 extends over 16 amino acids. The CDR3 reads CTSSQDNRHRRDGYTF. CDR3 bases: TGCACCAGCAGCCAAGATAACCGCCACCGACGGGATGGCTACACCTTC.

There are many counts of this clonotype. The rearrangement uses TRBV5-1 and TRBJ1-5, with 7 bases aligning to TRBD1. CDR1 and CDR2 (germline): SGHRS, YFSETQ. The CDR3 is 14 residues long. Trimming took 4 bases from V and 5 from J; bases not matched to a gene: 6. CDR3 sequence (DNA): TGCGCCAGCAGCACCGGGCAGGGGGATCAGCCCCAGCATTTT. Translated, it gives CASSTGQGDQPQHF. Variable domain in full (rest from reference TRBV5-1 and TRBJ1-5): KAGVTQTPRYLIKTRGQQVTLSCSPISGHRSVSWYQQTPGQGLQFLFEYFSETQRNKGNFPGRFSGRQFSNSRSEMNVSTLELGDSALYLCASSTGQGDQPQHFGDGTRLSIL.

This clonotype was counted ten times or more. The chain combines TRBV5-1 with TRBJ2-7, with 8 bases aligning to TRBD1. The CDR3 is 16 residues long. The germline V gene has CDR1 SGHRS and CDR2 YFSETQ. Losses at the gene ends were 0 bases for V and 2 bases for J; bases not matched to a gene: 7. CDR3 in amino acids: CASSLGLDRVTYEQYF. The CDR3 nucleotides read TGCGCCAGCAGCTTGGGTCTGGACAGGGTCACCTACGAGCAGTACTTC.

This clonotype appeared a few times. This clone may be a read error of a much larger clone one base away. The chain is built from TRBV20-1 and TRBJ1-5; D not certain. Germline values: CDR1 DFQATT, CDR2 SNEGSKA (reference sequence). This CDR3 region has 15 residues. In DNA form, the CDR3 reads TGCAGTGCCCGGACCGGGGTTTCGCGCAATCAGCCCCAGAATTTT. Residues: CSARTGVSRNQPQNF.

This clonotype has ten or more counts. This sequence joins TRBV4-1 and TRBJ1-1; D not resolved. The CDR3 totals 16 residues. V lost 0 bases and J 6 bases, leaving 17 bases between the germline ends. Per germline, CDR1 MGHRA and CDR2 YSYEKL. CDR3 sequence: CASSQDWRGGSSEAFF. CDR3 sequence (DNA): TGCGCCAGCAGCCAAGATTGGCGGGGAGGGTCTTCTGAAGCTTTCTTT.

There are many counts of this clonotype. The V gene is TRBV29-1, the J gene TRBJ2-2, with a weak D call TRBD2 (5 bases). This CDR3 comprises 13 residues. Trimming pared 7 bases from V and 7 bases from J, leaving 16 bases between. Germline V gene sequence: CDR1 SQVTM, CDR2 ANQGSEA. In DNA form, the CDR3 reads TGCAGCGGACGGGTTGACGGGAACGGGGAGCTGTTTTTT. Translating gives CSGRVDGNGELFF.

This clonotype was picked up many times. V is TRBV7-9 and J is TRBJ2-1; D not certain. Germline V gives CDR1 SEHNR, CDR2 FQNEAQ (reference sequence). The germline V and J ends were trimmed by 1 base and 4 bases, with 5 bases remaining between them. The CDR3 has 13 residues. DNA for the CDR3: TGTGCCAGCAGCTTAGGCAGGTACAATGAGCAGTTCTTC. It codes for CASSLGRYNEQFF.

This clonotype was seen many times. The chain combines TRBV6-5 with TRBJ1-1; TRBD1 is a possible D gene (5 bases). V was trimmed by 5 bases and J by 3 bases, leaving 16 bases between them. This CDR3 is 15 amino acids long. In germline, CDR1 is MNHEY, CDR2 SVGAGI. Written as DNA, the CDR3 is TGTGCCAGCAGTCCCCGAGGGGCGGAGTACACTGAAGCTTTCTTT. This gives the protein CASSPRGAEYTEAFF.

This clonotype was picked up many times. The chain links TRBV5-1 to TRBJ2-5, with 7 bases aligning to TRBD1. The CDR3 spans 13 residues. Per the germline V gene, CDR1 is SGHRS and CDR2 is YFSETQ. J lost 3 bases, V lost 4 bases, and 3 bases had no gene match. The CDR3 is CASSGTDEETQYF. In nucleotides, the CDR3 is TGCGCCAGCAGCGGGACAGACGAAGAGACCCAGTACTTC.